The 4 T cell receptor beta chains in this list originate from one sample, sequenced in a study of blood T cells in healthy people across ages. Alongside a J-beta primer mix, a sample-barcoded 5' primer served in a second PCR lasting about 7 to 12 cycles. Via MiXCR, TCRdb re-called the 5' RACE reads, giving one row per CDR3 protein. The sample yields under 800,000 distinct CDR3 sequences, 43% seen once. The sample consisted of blood. Receptor source: a woman aged 55-70 years in good health.

The rearrangement joins TRBV6-1 to TRBJ2-1; D is unresolved. V was trimmed by 7 bases and J by 8 bases, leaving 9 bases between them. The CDR3 covers 11 residues. Looked up from germline, CDR1 is MNHNS and CDR2 is SASEGT. CDR3 protein: CASTPHDEQFF. The CDR3 DNA reads TGTGCCAGCACCCCTCACGATGAGCAGTTCTTC.

The chain carries TRBV9 and TRBJ2-7, with 7 bases fitting TRBD2. CDR3 length: 14 amino acids. Germline CDR1 is SGDLS and CDR2 is YYNGEE. V lost 0 bases to trimming and J lost 4 bases; unmatched junction nucleotides: 4. This CDR3 reads CASSVGPGGYEQYF. CDR3 in DNA: TGTGCCAGCAGCGTAGGCCCGGGGGGATACGAGCAGTACTTC.

The chain combines TRBV14 with TRBJ1-6; D unresolved. This CDR3 is 14 amino acids long. V was shortened by 3 bases and J by 12 bases, with 15 bases between the two germline ends. Looked up from germline, CDR1 is SGHDN and CDR2 is FVKESK. The CDR3 region has the DNA TGTGCCAGCAGCCACAACTTTTGGAACCAACCCCTCCACTTT. Translated, it gives CASSHNFWNQPLHF.

The genes are TRBV20-1 and TRBJ2-3; D remains unclear. CDR1 and CDR2 (germline): DFQATT, SNEGSKA (reference sequence). V dropped 4 bases and J dropped 4 bases, with 15 bases sitting between them. The length of the CDR3 is 14 residues. The CDR3 is CSATTMVQADTQYF. CDR3 coding DNA: TGCAGTGCTACAACAATGGTGCAAGCAGATACGCAGTATTTT.